The text below deals with one T cell receptor beta chain. Germline is not matched at one junction end, which may reflect a read error. CDR1 and CDR2 (germline): SEHNR, FQNEAQ (reference sequence). The CDR3 covers 12 residues. The source of the sample is a study of blood T cell repertoires in COVID-19. Profiling relied on immunoSEQ multiplex PCR, and the TCRdb table lists in-frame clones only, not all of them. The sample lists some 390,000 clones; about 90% were seen once. Seattle researchers signed up patients amid active infection and tracked them longitudinally. Source material: peripheral blood. The receptor's source is an older woman with COVID-19, enrolled during active disease. The gene calls are TRBV7-9 and TRBJ2-7; D may be TRBD1 (5 bases). The CDR3 coding sequence is TGTGCCAGCAGCTTAGTGGAAGGGGCAGGTGACTTC. Translating gives CASSLVEGAGDF.